These T cell receptor beta chains were read from a single sample in a study of blood T cell repertoires in COVID-19. The assay was immunoSEQ multiplex PCR, and TCRdb's table has in-frame clones only and misses some. Here the sample spans approximately 120,000 clones, about four fifths being singletons. Sequencing used peripheral blood. Receptor source: a man aged 55 to 70 with acute or convalescent COVID-19. Both conserved end residues are part of each CDR3. The order of the fields is V gene, CDR3 protein.

TRBV6-6,CASSYSRNRAYNEQFF
TRBV6-2/TRBV6-3,CASSYFASGSDEQYF
TRBV5-1,CASSLGLAGMEQYF
TRBV5-6,CASSLVRRALHNEQFF
TRBV4-1,CASSPGENEKLFF
TRBV5-1,CASSRRTGQTGELFF
TRBV14,CASSQLAGQAVVYEQYF
TRBV19,CASSIAGGETQYF
TRBV30,CAWTEGSSGNTIYF
TRBV6-5,CASSRAGLEHNEQFF
TRBV6-5,CASRVTSSGEQYF
TRBV4-2,CASSQEAPGTGPYEQYF
TRBV5-4,CASSAGQGVDTQYF
TRBV6-4,CASHTTLTSTTNEKLFF
TRBV4-1,CASSQDRLENTEAFF
TRBV27,CASRRQGINYGYTF
TRBV2,CASSPGTGVNTEAFF
TRBV3-1/TRBV3-2,CASSQEIRSTEAFF
TRBV11-1,CASSTTGGRAYEQYF
TRBV18,CASSPGTAAGNEQFF
TRBV27,CASSVQGTGELFF
TRBV11-3,CASSLGVDNEQFF
TRBV29-1,CSAGQGADTIYF
TRBV9,CASSVWELAVSTDTQYF
TRBV5-1,CASSLESPRGNQPQHF
TRBV19,CASSPSTGSLGGNTEAFF
TRBV27,CASRIQGAGKFGYTF
TRBV4-1,CASSQEASGGADTQYF
TRBV27,CASKHAQGSDSPLHF
TRBV28,CASKPRGQGYQPQHF
TRBV5-1,CASQPGYTDTQYF
TRBV18,CASSPPSPSGRVGEQFF
TRBV24-1,CATSEHHTENTEAFF
TRBV9,CASSPQSRNEQFF
TRBV10-1,CASSESKPGVGTEAFF
TRBV6-1,CASSATTGASGNTIYF
TRBV27,CASSLIPGQGNTEAFF
TRBV4-2,CASSQVGGPTNSPLHF
TRBV10-2,CASSPRLAVSTDTQYF
TRBV28,CASSSRMGLSYNSPLHF
TRBV19,CASSSGGVRDPYEQYF
TRBV7-9,CASSLILAGENEQFF
TRBV5-1,CASSFAASGRSETQYF